The clone carrying this T cell receptor (beta chain) was observed at least ten times. Its antigen is currently unknown. Each donor who had ophthalmopathy showed moderate-to-severe activity, a CAS of ≥3, a NOSPECS of ≥4, and a duration under 3 months. Other autoimmune diseases, uncontrolled infections, pregnancy or lactation led to the exclusion of patients. This entry belongs to a study of Graves' ophthalmopathy and Graves' hyperthyroidism. Study-wide results and limits: Sensitivity of around 70% and specificity of under 85% were achieved by the model that predicted ophthalmopathy progression. Most thyroid clonotypes with frequency above 0.001 were detected in blood too.

Amplification targeted the TCR beta CDR3 regions, with RNA transcripts as the source material. The library came from an HTBI-primed first-round RT-PCR and a second-round multiplex PCR. A single record per CDR3 protein comes from TCRdb applying MiXCR to the multiplex PCR reads. The sample holds under 250,000 distinct CDR3 sequences, roughly 21% seen once. This sequence was found in a woman aged 45-59 years with Graves' ophthalmopathy. Sample: peripheral blood.

The CDR3 sequence is CSVAPYRGEQYF. The CDR3 region has the DNA TGCAGCGTTGCCCCATACAGGGGCGAGCAGTACTTC. This chain uses TRBV29-1 with TRBJ2-7; 7 bases are shared with TRBD1. The CDR3 length is 12 residues. The V and J ends lost 4 bases and 6 bases, in that order; junction bases with no gene match: 6. The germline CDR1 and CDR2 sequences are SQVTM and ANQGSEA.